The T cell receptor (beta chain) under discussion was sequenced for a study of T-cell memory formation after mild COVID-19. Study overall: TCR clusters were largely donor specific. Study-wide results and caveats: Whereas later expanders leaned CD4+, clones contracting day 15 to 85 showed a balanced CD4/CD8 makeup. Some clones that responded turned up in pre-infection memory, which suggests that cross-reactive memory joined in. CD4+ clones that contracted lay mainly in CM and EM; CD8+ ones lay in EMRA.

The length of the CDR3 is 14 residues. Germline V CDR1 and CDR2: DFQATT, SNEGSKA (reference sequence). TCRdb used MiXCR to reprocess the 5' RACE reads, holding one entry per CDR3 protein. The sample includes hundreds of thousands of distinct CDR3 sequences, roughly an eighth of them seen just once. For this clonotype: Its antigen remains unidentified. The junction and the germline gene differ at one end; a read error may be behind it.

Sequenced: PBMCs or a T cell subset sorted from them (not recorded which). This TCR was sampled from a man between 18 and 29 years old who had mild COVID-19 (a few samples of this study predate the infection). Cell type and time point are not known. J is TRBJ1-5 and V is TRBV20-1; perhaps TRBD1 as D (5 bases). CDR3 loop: CSARGPSDSQPQHF. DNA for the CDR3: TGCAGTGCGAGAGGGCCTTCTGACAGTCAGCCCCAGCATTTT.